What follows is one T cell receptor beta chain and its context. Its antigen remains unknown. Sequenced by immunoSEQ multiplex PCR; TCRdb stores in-frame clones only, minus some. Of about 9,400 clones in the sample, 90% were seen once. Germline CDR1 is SQVTM and CDR2 is ANQGSEA. The length of the CDR3 is 12 residues. The V gene lost 4 bases and the J gene lost 5 bases, with 12 bases spanning the gap. These data are taken from a study of immune evolution from preneoplasia to lung adenocarcinoma. As for the study in general: HLA loss of heterozygosity: 6% to 7.5% AIS, about 14% MIA, roughly 35% ADC, none AAH. Findings of the study overall: Clonality was highest in normal lung, lower in later-stage lesions apparently. Top clone share appeared to fall from AAH through AIS, MIA, adenocarcinoma.

Two lung cancer pathologists independently confirmed each histologic diagnosis. The specimen sequenced was FFPE invasive lung adenocarcinoma tissue. The source is a person aged 65 to 85 with invasive lung adenocarcinoma. The chain links TRBV29-1 to TRBJ2-7; D is ambiguous. The CDR3 loop is CSVVNGVNEQYF. CDR3 sequence (DNA): TGCAGCGTTGTAAATGGGGTCAACGAGCAGTACTTC.